These 24 T cell receptor beta chains came from one sample sequenced in a study of blood T cell repertoires in COVID-19. Assay used: immunoSEQ multiplex PCR; TCRdb lists only in-frame clones, some missing. The table has roughly 100,000 clones, approximately 86% seen once. Sequenced input: peripheral blood. The source of these receptors is a woman in her seventies with acute or convalescent COVID-19.

The chain combines TRBV29-1 with TRBJ2-1; 9 nucleotides line up with TRBD2. The germline V gene has CDR1 SQVTM and CDR2 ANQGSEA. V dropped 0 bases and J dropped 9; count of bases not matched to a gene: 12. The CDR3 spans 16 residues. As DNA, the CDR3 is TGCAGCGTTGAAGACCTAGCGGGAAAGTTATATGGTGAGCAGTTCTTC. It codes for CSVEDLAGKLYGEQFF.

In this sample, this clone turned up once. The V and J genes are TRBV6-1 and TRBJ2-1; D is uncertain. V shed 3 bases and J shed 5 bases, with 17 bases lying between them. Germline-derived CDR1 and CDR2 are MNHNS and SASEGT. This CDR3 has 16 residues. The CDR3: CASSDQVGGFHNEQFF. DNA for the CDR3: TGTGCCAGCAGTGATCAAGTCGGCGGATTCCACAATGAGCAGTTCTTC.

As concerns this clone: The same CDR3 can be traced to other DNA sequences in this sample. V is TRBV6-6 and J is TRBJ2-1; D remains ambiguous. The CDR3 is 14 residues long. V lost 0 bases and J lost 3, with 6 bases in between. Germline-derived CDR1 and CDR2 are MNHNY and SVGAGI (reference sequence). The DNA for the CDR3 is TGTGCCAGCAGTTACTCGCGTGTCTACAATGAGCAGTTCTTC. Translated, it gives CASSYSRVYNEQFF.

The table lists this clone with a count of one. CDR3 nucleotides: TGTGCCAGCAGCCAAAACACAGATACGCAGTATTTT. Amino acid sequence: CASSQNTDTQYF. The chain carries TRBV11-3 and TRBJ2-3; no reliable D call. This CDR3 region has 12 residues. Trimming removed 5 bases from V and 2 bases from J, with 5 bases in between. The germline V gene encodes CDR1 SGHNT and CDR2 YENEEA.

This sequence joins TRBV19 and TRBJ2-2; D is uncertain. The germline gives CDR1 LNHDA, CDR2 SQIVND (reference sequence). V was shortened by 3 bases and J by 0 bases, with 11 bases between the two germline ends. This CDR3 comprises 16 residues. The CDR3 is CASSITVTTNTGELFF. The CDR3 bases are TGTGCCAGTAGTATTACTGTAACTACGAACACCGGGGAGCTGTTTTTT.

V gene TRBV7-9 combines with J gene TRBJ1-2; D is undetermined. The germline CDR1 and CDR2 sequences are SEHNR and FQNEAQ (reference sequence). This CDR3 contains 16 residues. Trimming cost V 1 base and J 2 bases, with 14 bases left between them. The CDR3 protein is CASSLGLAERNYGYTF. In nucleotides, the CDR3 is TGTGCCAGCAGCTTAGGTTTGGCCGAAAGAAACTATGGCTACACCTTC.

The rearrangement links TRBV4-1 to TRBJ2-1; 7 bases fit TRBD2. CDR1 and CDR2 (germline): MGHRA, YSYEKL. The trim removed 4 bases at V and 3 bases at J, leaving 9 bases unmatched. This CDR3 spans 16 amino acids. CDR3 in amino acids: CASSRHTGTNYNEQFF. The CDR3 DNA sequence: TGCGCCAGCAGCCGCCACACCGGGACTAACTACAATGAGCAGTTCTTC.

This chain connects TRBV6-2 or TRBV6-3 to TRBJ1-2, with D tentatively TRBD1 (5 bases). Deletions cut 2 bases from V and 3 bases from J, with 13 bases between. The V gene's germline CDR1 is MNHEY and CDR2 SVGEGT. The CDR3 spans 15 residues. The CDR3 sequence: CASSYTIDRHYGYTF. In DNA form, the CDR3 reads TGTGCCAGCAGTTACACCATCGACAGACACTATGGCTACACCTTC.

This chain connects TRBV6-2 or TRBV6-3 to TRBJ1-1; TRBD1 might be the D (6 bases). Per germline, CDR1 MNHEY and CDR2 SVGEGT. The CDR3 runs 20 residues. Between the trimmed V and J ends, which lost 0 bases and 0 bases, there was a span of 23 bases. CDR3 loop: CASSYSVTRRRTDLNTEAFF. As DNA, the CDR3 is TGTGCCAGCAGTTACTCGGTGACCCGGCGACGGACAGACTTGAACACTGAAGCTTTCTTT.

The count of this clone is one. The chain employs TRBV7-9 and TRBJ1-5; no clear D gene. V was cut by 5 bases and J by 2 bases, with 13 bases left in between. Germline CDR1 is SEHNR and CDR2 is FQNEAQ (reference sequence). The CDR3 spans 15 residues. The CDR3 region has the DNA TGTGCCAGCAGCCTACGGGGAGAGGGCAATCAGCCCCAGCATTTT. This encodes CASSLRGEGNQPQHF.

The chain recombines TRBV7-9 with TRBJ2-5; 13 bases are a match to TRBD2. Germline CDR1 is SEHNR and CDR2 is FQNEAQ (reference sequence). This CDR3 is built from 18 residues. J lost 3 bases, V lost 0 bases, and 7 bases had no gene match. The CDR3 region is CASSLAPGLAGLEETQYF. Written as DNA, the CDR3 is TGTGCCAGCAGCTTAGCCCCGGGACTAGCGGGGTTAGAAGAGACCCAGTACTTC.

The chain employs TRBV5-1 and TRBJ2-7, with 7 positions matching TRBD1. Germline V gives CDR1 SGHRS, CDR2 YFSETQ. CDR3 length: 15 amino acids. Germline trimming cut 0 bases from V and 4 bases from J; bases unmatched to any gene: 7. Here the CDR3 DNA reads TGCGCCAGCAGCTTGGATGGGACAGCTAATTACGAGCAGTACTTC. Translated, it gives CASSLDGTANYEQYF. Together with reference TRBV5-1 and TRBJ2-7, the CDR3 gives the full variable domain: KAGVTQTPRYLIKTRGQQVTLSCSPISGHRSVSWYQQTPGQGLQFLFEYFSETQRNKGNFPGRFSGRQFSNSRSEMNVSTLELGDSALYLCASSLDGTANYEQYFGPGTRLTVT.

The V call is TRBV6-5, the J call TRBJ1-1; perhaps TRBD1 as D (5 bases). CDR1 is MNHEY and CDR2 is SVGAGI in the germline V gene. The CDR3 contains 13 residues. Trimming stripped 7 bases from V and 1 base from J, with 10 bases between. The CDR3 DNA follows: TGTGCCAGCAATCCAGGACAGAACACTGAAGCTTTCTTT. As protein: CASNPGQNTEAFF.

The chain couples TRBV7-9 to TRBJ1-5; D remains unclear. Between the trimmed V and J ends, which lost 5 bases and 3 bases, there was a span of 11 bases. CDR3 length: 14 amino acids. Germline assignment: CDR1 SEHNR and CDR2 FQNEAQ (reference sequence). CDR3 coding DNA: TGTGCCAGCAGCCCTTGGGCCAACAATCAGCCCCAGCATTTT. Amino acid sequence: CASSPWANNQPQHF.

This chain connects TRBV6-1 to TRBJ2-7; TRBD2 is a possible D gene (8 bases). Trimming left V 3 bases short and J 2 bases short, with 14 bases between. CDR1 MNHNS and CDR2 SASEGT come from the germline V gene. This CDR3 is built from 15 residues. The CDR3 region has the DNA TGTGCCAGCAGTGATAGCGGGACAGCGACCTACGAGCAGTACTTC. This encodes CASSDSGTATYEQYF.

This chain uses TRBV5-1 with TRBJ1-1; 7 bases are a match to TRBD1. With 5 bases clipped from V and 11 bases from J, the junction kept 12 bases outside the gene matches. Germline V lookup: CDR1 SGHRS, CDR2 YFSETQ. This CDR3 is built from 13 residues. The CDR3 DNA follows: TGCGCCAGCAGGGCAGGGGGTACGTATGTGGCTTTCTTT. The encoded protein is CASRAGGTYVAFF.

CDR3 DNA sequence: TGTGCCAGCAGCTTATCTGCAGGGGCTGAAGCTTTCTTT. Translation gives CASSLSAGAEAFF. The J gene is TRBJ1-1, the V gene TRBV7-9, with a weak D call TRBD1 (6 bases). CDR1 and CDR2 (germline): SEHNR, FQNEAQ (reference sequence). This CDR3 region has 13 residues. The germline V and J ends were trimmed by 2 bases and 6 bases, with 10 bases remaining between them.

V is TRBV6-1 and J is TRBJ1-2, with 7 bases identical to TRBD1. The CDR3 covers 15 residues. Unmatched junction bases numbered 9, after V lost 3 bases and J lost 5 bases. Germline values: CDR1 MNHNS, CDR2 SASEGT. CDR3 region: CASSENSGQAYGYTF. In DNA form, the CDR3 reads TGTGCCAGCAGTGAGAACAGCGGACAGGCTTATGGCTACACCTTC.

The CDR3 is CASSLGHGTTKNIQYF. The CDR3 DNA is TGTGCCAGCAGCTTAGGCCACGGGACAACCAAAAACATTCAGTACTTC. V gene TRBV11-2 combines with J gene TRBJ2-4, with a tentative D call TRBD1 (6 bases). Germline V lookup: CDR1 SGHAT, CDR2 FQNNGV. V was clipped by 1 base and J by 2 bases, with 12 bases between them. CDR3 length: 16 residues. Based on the CDR3 plus reference TRBV11-2 and TRBJ2-4, the full variable domain is EAGVAQSPRYKIIEKRQSVAFWCNPISGHATLYWYQQILGQGPKLLIQFQNNGVVDDSQLPKDRFSAERLKGVDSTLKIQPAKLEDSAVYLCASSLGHGTTKNIQYFGAGTRLSVL.

The genes are TRBV27 and TRBJ2-7; 7 bases map to TRBD2. This CDR3 region has 16 residues. Germline V lookup: CDR1 MNHEY, CDR2 SMNVEV (reference sequence). V lost 0 bases to trimming and J lost 7 bases; unmatched junction nucleotides: 12. The CDR3 spells CASSLSTAGVSIEQYF. CDR3 DNA sequence: TGTGCCAGCAGTTTATCCACCGCGGGAGTGTCGATAGAGCAGTACTTC.

This clone appeared a single time. The chain carries TRBV19 and TRBJ2-7; the match to TRBD1 covers 10 bases. The germline CDR1 and CDR2 sequences are LNHDA and SQIVND (reference sequence). V shed 1 base and J 3 bases; nucleotides not matched to a gene: 6. The CDR3 covers 16 residues. CDR3: CASSIALRDRGYEQYF. CDR3 in DNA: TGTGCCAGTAGTATAGCTTTACGGGACAGGGGCTACGAGCAGTACTTC.

V and J are TRBV7-2 and TRBJ2-3, with D tentatively TRBD2 (6 bases). This CDR3 has 13 amino acids. Germline V lookup: CDR1 SGHTA, CDR2 FQGNSA. V lost 5 bases to trimming and J lost 8 bases, with 14 bases between them. CDR3 sequence: CASSGRGGTTQYF. CDR3 in DNA: TGTGCCAGCAGCGGCCGTGGGGGGACTACGCAGTATTTT.

The rearrangement links TRBV19 to TRBJ2-1; 12 positions match TRBD2. CDR3 size: 17 residues. J lost 10 bases, V lost 4 bases, and 14 bases had no gene match. CDR1 and CDR2 from the germline V gene are LNHDA and SQIVND (reference sequence). Here the CDR3 DNA reads TGTGCCAGTAGTACCAACAGGAGACTAGCGGGAGAGGGGGAGCAGTTCTTC. This gives the protein CASSTNRRLAGEGEQFF.

The CDR3 spells CASSLVSGSSYNEQFF. The DNA for the CDR3 is TGCGCCAGCAGCTTGGTTTCGGGTAGCTCCTACAATGAGCAGTTCTTC. The gene calls are TRBV5-1 and TRBJ2-1; D is ambiguous. Trimming removed 0 bases from V and 0 bases from J, with 10 bases in between. CDR1 is SGHRS and CDR2 is YFSETQ in the germline V gene. The CDR3 contains 16 residues.